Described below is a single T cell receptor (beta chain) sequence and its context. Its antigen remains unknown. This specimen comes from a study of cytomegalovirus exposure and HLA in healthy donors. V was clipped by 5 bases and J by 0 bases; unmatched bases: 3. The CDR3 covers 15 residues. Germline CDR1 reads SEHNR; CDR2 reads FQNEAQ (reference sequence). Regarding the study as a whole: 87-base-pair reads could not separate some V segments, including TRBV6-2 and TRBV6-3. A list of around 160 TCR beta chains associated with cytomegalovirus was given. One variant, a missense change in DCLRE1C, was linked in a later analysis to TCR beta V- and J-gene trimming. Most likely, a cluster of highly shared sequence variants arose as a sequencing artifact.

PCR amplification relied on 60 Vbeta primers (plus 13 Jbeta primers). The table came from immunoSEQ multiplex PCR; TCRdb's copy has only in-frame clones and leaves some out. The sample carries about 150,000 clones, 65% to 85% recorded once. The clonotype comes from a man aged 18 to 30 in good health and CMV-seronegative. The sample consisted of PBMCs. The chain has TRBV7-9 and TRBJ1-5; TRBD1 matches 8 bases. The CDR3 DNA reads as TGTGCCAGCAGCGGGACAGGAGTTAGCAATCAGCCCCAGCATTTT. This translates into CASSGTGVSNQPQHF.